Each of the 30 T cell receptor beta chains below was sequenced from the same sample in a study of T-cell memory formation after mild COVID-19. TCRdb reprocessed the 5' RACE reads with MiXCR, giving one entry per CDR3 protein. This sample has over 60,000 distinct CDR3 sequences, with 16% found just once. The sample was PBMCs or a T cell subset sorted from them (not recorded which). Receptors were obtained from an adult woman who had mild COVID-19 (a few samples of this study predate the infection). Cell type and time point are not known.

This clonotype has a handful of counts. This sequence joins TRBV7-2 and TRBJ1-1, with D possibly TRBD1 on 5 matching bases. The germline V gene has CDR1 SGHTA and CDR2 FQGNSA. The V end lost 4 bases, the J end lost 0 bases, and 18 bases lay between the germline ends. This CDR3 is 17 amino acids long. The CDR3 nucleotides read TGTGCCAGCAGCTCAGGTCCCGGGACGGGGATGAACACTGAAGCTTTCTTT. Translation: CASSSGPGTGMNTEAFF. The full variable domain, in which reference TRBV7-2 and TRBJ1-1 provide the parts outside the CDR3, is GAGVSQSPSNKVTEKGKDVELRCDPISGHTALYWYRQSLGQGLEFLIYFQGNSAPDKSGLPSDRFSAERTGGSVSTLTIQRTQQEDSAVYLCASSSGPGTGMNTEAFFGQGTRLTVV.

CDR3 bases: TGTGCCAGCAGCTTGGGAGGGAATGAAGCTTTCTTT. This encodes CASSLGGNEAFF. This rearrangement joins TRBV7-8 to TRBJ1-1; no clear D. The V gene lost 3 bases and the J gene lost 7 bases, with 9 bases spanning the gap. The CDR3 length is 12 residues. The germline V gene encodes CDR1 SGHVS and CDR2 FQNEAQ.

In this sample, this clonotype turned up many times. The chain is built from TRBV4-2 and TRBJ2-7, with 10 nucleotides matching TRBD2. Germline loops: CDR1 LGHNA, CDR2 YNFKEQ. Unmatched junction bases numbered 5, after V lost 0 bases and J lost 0 bases. CDR3 length: 17 amino acids. This CDR3 is CASSQDRSGRASYEQYF. CDR3 in DNA: TGTGCCAGCAGCCAAGATCGAAGCGGGAGGGCCTCCTACGAGCAGTACTTC.

V is TRBV29-1 and J is TRBJ2-7, with 11 bases that match TRBD2. Germline-derived CDR1 and CDR2 are SQVTM and ANQGSEA. After removal of 6 bases from V and 4 bases from J, the junction contained 8 bases not matched to a gene. The CDR3 covers 14 residues. CDR3 in DNA: TGCAGCGTCGAACTAGCGGGGGCCCTATACGAGCAGTACTTC. Protein product: CSVELAGALYEQYF.

This chain links TRBV10-3 with TRBJ2-1, with TRBD1 matching 7 bases. Germline CDR1 reads ENHRY; CDR2 reads SYGVKD. V shed 5 bases, J shed 2 bases, and the junction held 3 bases outside the gene matches. The CDR3 sequence is 14 residues long. Here the CDR3 reads CAISRDRAYNEQFF. The CDR3 DNA reads TGTGCCATCAGTCGAGACAGGGCCTACAATGAGCAGTTCTTC.

This chain uses TRBV4-1 with TRBJ2-7; 10 nucleotides align to TRBD1. J lost 6 bases, V lost 1 base, and 6 bases had no gene match. This CDR3 has 15 amino acids. Germline-derived CDR1 and CDR2 are MGHRA and YSYEKL. This chain's CDR3 is CASSQGTGGISEQYF. The CDR3 DNA reads as TGCGCCAGCAGCCAAGGGACAGGGGGGATTAGCGAGCAGTACTTC.

V usage is TRBV12-3 or TRBV12-4 and J usage is TRBJ1-3; D gene uncertain. CDR3 length: 16 amino acids. V lost 6 bases to trimming and J lost 2 bases, with 17 bases between them. In DNA form, the CDR3 reads TGTGCCAGCAGCGACTTCGATATCCCAACTGGAAACACCATATATTTT. Translating it yields CASSDFDIPTGNTIYF.

This rearrangement joins TRBV6-1 to TRBJ2-7; 9 positions agree with TRBD1. V lost 2 bases to trimming and J lost 7 bases; unmatched junction nucleotides: 9. The CDR3 sequence is 15 residues long. Germline V gene data show CDR1 as MNHNS and CDR2 as SASEGT. The CDR3, as DNA: TGTGCCAGCAGTGAATGGACAGGGGCGATCTGGGAGCAGTACTTC. Residues: CASSEWTGAIWEQYF.

The table lists this clonotype with a few counts. The rearrangement joins TRBV4-1 to TRBJ2-3; perhaps TRBD2 as D (5 bases). V was cut by 1 base and J by 1 base, with 6 bases left in between. Germline V gene data show CDR1 as MGHRA and CDR2 as YSYEKL. This CDR3 contains 14 residues. CDR3 sequence (DNA): TGCGCCAGCAGCCAAGTTAGCGGCACAGATACGCAGTATTTT. Encoded protein: CASSQVSGTDTQYF.

The chain is built from TRBV9 and TRBJ2-7; no clear D gene. Looked up from germline, CDR1 is SGDLS and CDR2 is YYNGEE. CDR3 length: 14 amino acids. The V gene lost 4 bases and the J gene lost 3 bases, with 14 bases spanning the gap. The CDR3 protein is CASSPPGSIYEQYF. The DNA for the CDR3 is TGTGCCAGCAGCCCCCCCGGGTCCATCTACGAGCAGTACTTC.

This chain connects TRBV2 to TRBJ1-2, with 8 bases fitting TRBD1. The CDR3 loop spans 13 amino acids. V lost 6 bases to trimming and J lost 4 bases; unmatched junction nucleotides: 4. Per the germline V gene, CDR1 is SNHLY and CDR2 is FYNNEI. The CDR3 here is CASRDRGFYGYTF. CDR3 in DNA: TGTGCCAGCAGAGACAGGGGTTTCTATGGCTACACCTTC.

This clonotype was counted only a few times. This chain uses TRBV9 with TRBJ2-1, with 9 bases matching TRBD2. V was clipped by 2 bases and J by 2 bases; unmatched bases: 2. Germline V gene data show CDR1 as SGDLS and CDR2 as YYNGEE. This CDR3 region has 15 residues. CDR3 loop: CASSVREGTYNEQFF. DNA for the CDR3: TGTGCCAGCAGCGTGCGGGAGGGTACCTACAATGAGCAGTTCTTC.

This chain connects TRBV12-3 or TRBV12-4 to TRBJ2-7; D may be TRBD1 (6 bases). V was trimmed by 5 bases and J by 3 bases, leaving 14 bases between them. This CDR3 comprises 14 residues. For the CDR3, the DNA is TGTGCCAGCAGTCCCCCGGGACACGACTACGAGCAGTACTTC. This codes for CASSPPGHDYEQYF.

This rearrangement joins TRBV9 to TRBJ1-6, with TRBD1 identical over 9 bases. The J segment lost 5 bases and the V segment lost 3 bases, leaving 6 bases of the junction unmatched. The CDR3 contains 16 residues. Looked up from germline, CDR1 is SGDLS and CDR2 is YYNGEE. CDR3 in amino acids: CASSASWTGDNSPLHF. DNA for the CDR3: TGTGCCAGCAGCGCCTCCTGGACAGGGGATAATTCACCCCTCCACTTT. Together with reference TRBV9 and TRBJ1-6, the CDR3 gives the full variable domain: DSGVTQTPKHLITATGQRVTLRCSPRSGDLSVYWYQQSLDQGLQFLIQYYNGEERAKGNILERFSAQQFPDLHSELNLSSLELGDSALYFCASSASWTGDNSPLHFGNGTRLTVT.

The rearrangement links TRBV6-2 or TRBV6-3 to TRBJ2-7; TRBD2 might be the D (6 bases). The length of the CDR3 is 13 residues. Trimming left V 5 bases short and J 2 bases short, with 10 bases between. In germline, CDR1 is MNHEY, CDR2 SVGEGT. CDR3 residues: CASSQRGTYEQYF. In DNA form, the CDR3 reads TGTGCCAGCAGTCAACGGGGGACCTACGAGCAGTACTTC.

The rearrangement uses TRBV30 and TRBJ2-7, with D unresolved. Germline CDR1 is GTSNPN and CDR2 is SVGIG (reference sequence). The CDR3 contains 13 residues. Trimming removed 1 base at V and 4 bases at J, with 11 bases between. CDR3 protein: CAWSGFVGYEQYF. CDR3 nucleotides: TGTGCCTGGAGTGGGTTTGTGGGATACGAGCAGTACTTC.

This chain links TRBV20-1 with TRBJ1-2; no definite D call. The CDR3 totals 14 residues. The V gene's germline CDR1 is DFQATT and CDR2 SNEGSKA (reference sequence). Deletions cut 0 bases from V and 0 bases from J, with 8 bases between. For the CDR3, the DNA is TGCAGTGCTAGAGATAGTTCCCCTAACTATGGCTACACCTTC. This encodes CSARDSSPNYGYTF.

This clonotype occurred many times. The chain uses TRBV9 and TRBJ2-7; a weak D match, TRBD1 (6 bases). Germline assignment: CDR1 SGDLS and CDR2 YYNGEE. Trimming left V 4 bases short and J 2 bases short, with 19 bases between. This CDR3 region has 16 residues. CDR3 sequence: CASSPHQGLVAYEQYF. The CDR3 DNA sequence: TGTGCCAGCAGCCCACACCAGGGGTTAGTAGCCTACGAGCAGTACTTC.

This chain links TRBV13 with TRBJ2-5; D may be TRBD2 (6 bases). From germline, CDR1 is PRHDT and CDR2 FYEKMQ (reference sequence). V gave up 1 base and J gave up 0 bases, with 12 bases separating them. The CDR3 spans 16 residues. CDR3 sequence: CASSLAGGVHQETQYF. The CDR3 region has the DNA TGTGCCAGCAGCTTAGCTGGCGGGGTACACCAAGAGACCCAGTACTTC.

The J gene is TRBJ2-2, the V gene TRBV6-4, with D perhaps matching TRBD2 (5 bases). Per the germline V gene, CDR1 is MRHNA and CDR2 is SNTAGT. With 4 bases removed from V and 5 bases from J, the gap between germline ends came to 8 bases. The CDR3 is 13 amino acids. Here the CDR3 DNA reads TGTGCCAGCAGTGGTAGCGAAACCGGGGAGCTGTTTTTT. Translating it yields CASSGSETGELFF.

There are a few counts of this clonotype. The chain uses TRBV6-6 and TRBJ1-2; 7 bases fit TRBD1. Per the germline V gene, CDR1 is MNHNY and CDR2 is SVGAGI (reference sequence). The junction had 3 bases not matched to a gene; V was cut back by 8 bases and J by 3 bases. CDR3 length: 12 amino acids. CDR3 nucleotide sequence: TGTGCCAGCCATACAGGGGACTATGGCTACACCTTC. Translated, it gives CASHTGDYGYTF.

The rearrangement joins TRBV12-3 or TRBV12-4 to TRBJ2-5, with unresolved D. V dropped 6 bases and J dropped 1 base, with 6 bases sitting between them. This CDR3 has 12 residues. CDR3 DNA: TGTGCCAGCAGCAGACCCCAAGAGACCCAGTACTTC. This gives the protein CASSRPQETQYF.

This chain uses TRBV5-1 with TRBJ2-5, with 8 bases identical to TRBD1. The CDR3 contains 18 residues. CDR1 and CDR2 (germline): SGHRS, YFSETQ. J gave up 2 bases and V 0 bases, and 12 bases lay outside the gene matches. The CDR3 bases are TGCGCCAGCAGCTTGGATCGTGACAGGGGCCCTTGGCAAGAGACCCAGTACTTC. Its translation: CASSLDRDRGPWQETQYF. The entire variable domain, with the rest obtained from reference TRBV5-1 and TRBJ2-5, is as follows: KAGVTQTPRYLIKTRGQQVTLSCSPISGHRSVSWYQQTPGQGLQFLFEYFSETQRNKGNFPGRFSGRQFSNSRSEMNVSTLELGDSALYLCASSLDRDRGPWQETQYFGPGTRLLVL.

The V gene is TRBV7-9, the J gene TRBJ2-7; TRBD1 or TRBD2 may be the D gene (5 bases each). CDR1 is SEHNR, CDR2 FQNEAQ, per germline (reference sequence). V shed 1 base and J shed 2 bases, with 15 bases lying between them. The CDR3 totals 16 residues. The CDR3 loop reads CASSLDWGRRAYEQYF. The CDR3 bases are TGTGCCAGCAGCTTAGATTGGGGACGAAGAGCCTACGAGCAGTACTTC.

This chain connects TRBV5-1 to TRBJ2-7; TRBD1 might be the D (6 bases). V was cut by 4 bases and J by 3 bases, with 23 bases left in between. The CDR3 covers 17 residues. Per the germline V gene, CDR1 is SGHRS and CDR2 is YFSETQ. The CDR3 here is CASSHTPGLAGDYEQYF. CDR3 bases: TGCGCCAGCAGCCACACACCAGGTTTGGCAGGGGACTACGAGCAGTACTTC.

This clonotype was found a few times. V is TRBV7-8 and J is TRBJ1-6, with 7 positions matching TRBD1. Germline CDR1 is SGHVS and CDR2 is FQNEAQ. The CDR3 spans 17 residues. With 6 bases clipped from V and 0 bases from J, the junction kept 8 bases outside the gene matches. The CDR3 protein is CASRSGQASSYNSPLHF. As DNA, the CDR3 is TGTGCCAGCAGAAGTGGACAGGCGAGCTCCTATAATTCACCCCTCCACTTT.

This clonotype has more than one count but fewer than ten. The chain is built from TRBV24-1 and TRBJ2-1; 9 bases align to TRBD1. CDR3 length equals 16 residues. The trim removed 1 base at V and 7 bases at J, leaving 7 bases unmatched. The germline V gene has CDR1 KGHDR and CDR2 SFDVKD. The CDR3 is CATSDFTRTGENEQFF. The CDR3 nucleotides read TGTGCCACCAGTGATTTCACGAGGACAGGGGAAAATGAGCAGTTCTTC.

The chain uses TRBV5-4 and TRBJ1-1; D gene ambiguous. Germline-derived CDR1 and CDR2 are SGHNT and YYREEE (reference sequence). The CDR3 length is 13 residues. The ends were cut back, 0 bases at V and 6 bases at J, with 9 bases in the middle. CDR3 sequence (DNA): TGTGCCAGCAGCTTGGCTCAGGCCGCTGAAGCTTTCTTT. Translation: CASSLAQAAEAFF. Full variable domain (remainder filled in from reference TRBV5-4 and TRBJ1-1): ETGVTQSPTHLIKTRGQQVTLRCSSQSGHNTVSWYQQALGQGPQFIFQYYREEENGRGNFPPRFSGLQFPNYSSELNVNALELDDSALYLCASSLAQAAEAFFGQGTRLTVV.

This clonotype was detected only a few times. V gene TRBV30 combines with J gene TRBJ2-1, with D unresolved. The CDR3 is made up of 12 amino acids. The V gene lost 0 bases and the J gene lost 9 bases, with 9 bases spanning the gap. In germline, CDR1 is GTSNPN, CDR2 SVGIG (reference sequence). In DNA, the CDR3 is TGTGCCTGGAGTGTTCCCCCCATTGAGCAGTTCTTC. It encodes CAWSVPPIEQFF.

This clonotype was recorded a few times. The rearrangement joins TRBV15 to TRBJ1-5; no clear D gene. The V and J ends lost 5 bases and 0 bases respectively, with 14 bases between them. CDR1 is LNHNV, CDR2 YYDKDF, per germline (reference sequence). The CDR3 has 16 residues. CDR3 loop: CATSEHNLYSNQPQHF. In DNA, the CDR3 is TGTGCCACCAGCGAGCACAACCTCTATAGCAATCAGCCCCAGCATTTT.